Listed below are T cell receptor beta chains from one sample, sequenced in a study of blood T cell repertoires in COVID-19. The repertoire was sequenced with immunoSEQ multiplex PCR; TCRdb's copy has only in-frame clones and lacks some. This table holds fewer than 110,000 clones, approximately 84% found once. Sequenced material: peripheral blood. These receptors were taken from a human donor in a cohort sampled during active COVID-19. Each CDR3 is given with its conserved first and last residue. The D gene is left open where the match is weak. Rows give clone size only sometimes, using once, few, many, or a class for an expanded clone.

J | size | V | D | DNA | CDR3
TRBJ2-2 | NA | TRBV5-6 | TRBD2 | TGTGCCAGCAGCTTGGCATTCGCGGGAGCCGGGGAGCTGTTTTTT | CASSLAFAGAGELFF
TRBJ1-2 | NA | TRBV4-1 | NA | TGCGCCAGCAGCCAAGTCGGCAGGGGAGTTGCTGGCTACACCTTC | CASSQVGRGVAGYTF
TRBJ2-1 | NA | TRBV10-3 | TRBD2 | TGTGCCATCAGTGAGGGACTAGCGGGAGGGTTGGACAATGAGCAGTTCTTC | CAISEGLAGGLDNEQFF
TRBJ2-1 | NA | TRBV24-1 | NA | TGTGCCACCAGTGAAACCGGGACTCCCTACCGCTACAATGAGCAGTTCTTC | CATSETGTPYRYNEQFF
TRBJ2-1 | NA | TRBV6-5 | TRBD1 | TGTGCCAGCAGCTCCGACAGGGGGCTGCGTGGTGAGCAGTTCTTC | CASSSDRGLRGEQFF
TRBJ2-3 | NA | TRBV7-2 | NA | TGTGCCAGCAGCTTATTGGTCCAGGGCCGCAGTACGCAGTATTTT | CASSLLVQGRSTQYF
TRBJ2-7 | once | TRBV3-1/TRBV3-2 | TRBD2 | TGTGCCAGCAGCCAGTATTTAGGACTAGCGGGCTGGGATTCCTACGAGCAGTACTTC | CASSQYLGLAGWDSYEQYF
TRBJ2-5 | NA | TRBV15 | TRBD1 | TGTGCCACCAGCTGGTCGGGACAGCACCAAGAGACCCAGTACTTC | CATSWSGQHQETQYF
TRBJ2-7 | NA | TRBV19 | NA | TGTGCCACAGGGACAACCTACGAGCAGTACTTC | CATGTTYEQYF
TRBJ1-2 | once | TRBV27 | TRBD1 | TGTGCCAGCAAACGACAGGGAACCCTCGCGGGTGGCTACACCTTC | CASKRQGTLAGGYTF
TRBJ2-3 | NA | TRBV27 | NA | TGTGCCAGCAGTTTTTGGGGCTCCTCAGATACGCAGTATTTT | CASSFWGSSDTQYF
TRBJ2-2 | NA | TRBV7-2 | NA | TGTGCCAGCAGCTCCCTCACTAGCTCGAACACCGGGGAGCTGTTTTTT | CASSSLTSSNTGELFF
TRBJ1-1 | NA | TRBV9 | TRBD1 | TGTGCCAGCAGCGCCGACAACAGGGGGCGTGGTGAAGCTTTCTTT | CASSADNRGRGEAFF
TRBJ2-1 | NA | TRBV4-1 | TRBD1 | TGCGCCAGCAGCCATCCGGCCGGGACAGGGAACAATGAGCAGTTCTTC | CASSHPAGTGNNEQFF
TRBJ2-4 | NA | TRBV5-6 | NA | TGTGCCTCTCGGGATTTAGCCAAAAACATTCAGTACTTC | CASRDLAKNIQYF
TRBJ2-7 | NA | TRBV20-1 | NA | TGCAGTGCTAGCAACGGCTACGAGCAGTACTTC | CSASNGYEQYF
TRBJ2-3 | NA | TRBV19 | NA | TGTGCCAGTAGCCTTCAAGGGGTGGATACGCAGTATTTT | CASSLQGVDTQYF
TRBJ2-7 | NA | TRBV2 | NA | TGTGCCAGCAACCGGGAGTACGAGCAGTACTTC | CASNREYEQYF
TRBJ2-1 | NA | TRBV7-2 | NA | TGTGCCAGCAGCCAACGGGGGATATCCTACAATGAGCAGTTCTTC | CASSQRGISYNEQFF
TRBJ1-6 | once | TRBV28 | NA | TGTGCCAGCAGTTTATTTCGGACAAATAATTCACCCCTCCACTTT | CASSLFRTNNSPLHF
TRBJ1-4 | NA | TRBV21-1 | NA | TGTGCCAGCAGCAAAGTGGGGGAGGGTTGGTGGGAAAAACTGTTTTTT | CASSKVGEGWWEKLFF
TRBJ1-5 | NA | TRBV4-1 | NA | TGCGCCAGCAGCCAAGATGCGGGGGGCTCGATGGGTCAGCCCCAGCATTTT | CASSQDAGGSMGQPQHF
TRBJ2-1 | NA | TRBV4-3 | TRBD1 | TGCGCCAGCAGCCAAATGGACAGGGTCAATGAGCAGTTCTTC | CASSQMDRVNEQFF
TRBJ2-7 | NA | TRBV27 | NA | TGTGCCAGCAGTTCCCCCTTGAGAGGGCACGAGCAGTACTTC | CASSSPLRGHEQYF
TRBJ1-1 | NA | TRBV19 | TRBD1 | TGTGCCAGTAGTTCCACCGGGACAGGGTTCACTGAAGCTTTCTTT | CASSSTGTGFTEAFF
TRBJ1-2 | NA | TRBV7-2 | NA | TGTGCCAGCAGCTTAGATTATGGCAGCTATGGCTACACCTTC | CASSLDYGSYGYTF
TRBJ1-1 | NA | TRBV21-1 | NA | TGTGCCAGCAGCGCGCAGGGGCCGGACACTGAAGCTTTCTTT | CASSAQGPDTEAFF
TRBJ2-7 | many | TRBV27 | TRBD2 | TGTGCCAGCAGGTCCGGGACTAGCGGGTCCTACGAGCAGTACTTC | CASRSGTSGSYEQYF
TRBJ1-6 | NA | TRBV30 | TRBD1 | TGTGCCCACAAAGCCGGGACAGGGGTTTCACCCCTCCACTTT | CAHKAGTGVSPLHF
TRBJ1-2 | NA | TRBV6-5 | NA | TGTGCCAGCGATCGAAACGGGGGGAACTATGGCTACACCTTC | CASDRNGGNYGYTF